This TCR beta chain was identified during a study of OX40 agonist ivuxolimab in advanced cancers. The wider study: Ivuxolimab was delivered to patients intravenously every 2 weeks at doses spanning 0.01 to 10 mg/kg.

Germline assignment: CDR1 SGHRS and CDR2 YFSETQ. This CDR3 is 15 amino acids long. The ends lost 1 base at V and 4 bases at J; junction bases unmatched: 5. This clone showed up just a few times. Clones were read by immunoSEQ multiplex PCR, and TCRdb kept only the in-frame ones, dropping some. In the table there are 35,000 to 40,000 clones, around 86% of which are singletons. This clonotype was obtained from an adult with an advanced solid tumor such as melanoma, head and neck, liver or kidney cancer. The chain couples TRBV5-1 to TRBJ2-3, with 8 bases aligning to TRBD2. Material: CD4+ or CD8+ T cells sorted from blood, obtained in a trial of the OX40 agonist ivuxolimab. The CDR3 DNA sequence: TGCGCCAGCAGCTTGACCGGACTAGCAGCAGATACGCAGTATTTT. This translates into CASSLTGLAADTQYF. Supplemented by reference TRBV5-1 and TRBJ2-3, the full variable domain reads KAGVTQTPRYLIKTRGQQVTLSCSPISGHRSVSWYQQTPGQGLQFLFEYFSETQRNKGNFPGRFSGRQFSNSRSEMNVSTLELGDSALYLCASSLTGLAADTQYFGPGTRLTVL.